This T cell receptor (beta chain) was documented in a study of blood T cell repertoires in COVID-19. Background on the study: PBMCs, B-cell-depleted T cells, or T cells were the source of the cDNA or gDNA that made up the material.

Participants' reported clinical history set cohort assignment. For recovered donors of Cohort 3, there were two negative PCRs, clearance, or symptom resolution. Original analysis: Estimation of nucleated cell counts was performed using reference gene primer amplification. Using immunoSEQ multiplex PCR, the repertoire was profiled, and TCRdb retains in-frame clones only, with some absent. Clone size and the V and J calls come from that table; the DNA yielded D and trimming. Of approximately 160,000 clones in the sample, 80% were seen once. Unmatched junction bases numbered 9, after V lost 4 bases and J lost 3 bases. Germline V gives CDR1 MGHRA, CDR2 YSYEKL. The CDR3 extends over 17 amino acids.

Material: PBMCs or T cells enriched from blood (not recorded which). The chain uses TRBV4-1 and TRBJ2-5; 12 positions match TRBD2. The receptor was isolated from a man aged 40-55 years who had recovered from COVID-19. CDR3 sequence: CASSLQLAGGLEETQYF. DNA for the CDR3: TGCGCCAGCAGCCTCCAACTAGCGGGGGGTCTCGAAGAGACCCAGTACTTC.